Below, 24 T cell receptor beta chains from the same sample are listed, as sequenced in a study of OX40 agonist ivuxolimab in advanced cancers. The protocol was immunoSEQ multiplex PCR, while the TCRdb copy is restricted to in-frame clones and leaves out a portion. The sample records 150,000 to 190,000 clones, approximately 94% being singletons. Specimen: CD4+ or CD8+ T cells sorted from blood, collected in a trial of the OX40 agonist ivuxolimab. The source is an adult with an advanced solid tumor such as melanoma, head and neck, liver or kidney cancer.

The chain couples TRBV5-4 to TRBJ2-1, with D perhaps TRBD2 (5 bases). V gave up 4 bases and J gave up 7 bases, with 18 bases separating them. Per germline, CDR1 SGHNT and CDR2 YYREEE (reference sequence). The CDR3 has 15 amino acids. CDR3 protein: CASSPEGGLSNEQFF. CDR3 DNA sequence: TGTGCCAGCAGCCCCGAAGGCGGGTTGAGTAATGAGCAGTTCTTC. The variable domain in full, with the rest retrieved from reference TRBV5-4 and TRBJ2-1, is ETGVTQSPTHLIKTRGQQVTLRCSSQSGHNTVSWYQQALGQGPQFIFQYYREEENGRGNFPPRFSGLQFPNYSSELNVNALELDDSALYLCASSPEGGLSNEQFFGPGTRLTVL.

DNA for the CDR3: TGTGCCAGCAGCCCGACTGGACAGGGGTCCGCTGAAGCTTTCTTT. Translating gives CASSPTGQGSAEAFF. The rearrangement joins TRBV6-5 to TRBJ1-1; 9 nucleotides match TRBD1. Germline V lookup: CDR1 MNHEY, CDR2 SVGAGI. Trimming removed 6 bases from V and 6 bases from J; junction bases left unmatched: 11. CDR3 size: 15 residues.

In its sample, this clone was seen once. This chain connects TRBV7-2 to TRBJ2-1; 9 nucleotides align to TRBD1. Germline V gene lookup returns CDR1 SGHTA and CDR2 FQGNSA. V gave up 4 bases and J gave up 7 bases; unmatched junction bases: 5. The CDR3 is 14 residues long. The CDR3 DNA follows: TGTGCCAGCAGCTCACGGACAGGGGCAAATGAGCAGTTCTTC. Residues: CASSSRTGANEQFF.

In this sample, this clone turned up once. This chain connects TRBV15 to TRBJ2-1; D remains unclear. The V gene's germline CDR1 is LNHNV and CDR2 YYDKDF (reference sequence). V lost 5 bases to trimming and J lost 5 bases, with 4 bases between them. This CDR3 comprises 11 residues. The CDR3 DNA is TGTGCCACCAGCCGTCACAATGAGCAGTTCTTC. Protein sequence: CATSRHNEQFF.

The chain couples TRBV19 to TRBJ1-5, with D hard to call. This CDR3 is built from 17 residues. Trimming removed 2 bases from V and 1 base from J, with 15 bases in between. The germline V gene encodes CDR1 LNHDA and CDR2 SQIVND (reference sequence). CDR3 nucleotide sequence: TGTGCCAGTAGTATAACGGAAGCGGGATCAAGCAATCAGCCCCAGCATTTT. Amino acids: CASSITEAGSSNQPQHF.

The chain recombines TRBV10-3 with TRBJ2-5; D may be TRBD2 (6 bases). CDR3 length: 15 amino acids. V shed 5 bases and J shed 2 bases, with 15 bases lying between them. The germline gives CDR1 ENHRY, CDR2 SYGVKD. The CDR3 spells CAISNRGLMQETQYF. CDR3 bases: TGTGCCATCAGTAACCGGGGACTGATGCAAGAGACCCAGTACTTC.

In nucleotides, the CDR3 is TGTGCCAGCAGCTTTGACAGTAATCAGCCCCAGCATTTT. Its translation is CASSFDSNQPQHF. The chain links TRBV7-2 to TRBJ1-5, with D tentatively TRBD1 (5 bases). V was trimmed by 3 bases and J by 4 bases, leaving 7 bases between them. The CDR3 is 13 residues long. Germline CDR1 SGHTA, CDR2 FQGNSA.

The rearrangement links TRBV4-3 to TRBJ2-3, with TRBD1 identical over 8 bases. V trimming: 1 base; J trimming: 14 bases; junction bases outside the gene matches: 20. This CDR3 is 17 amino acids long. The germline V gene encodes CDR1 LGHNA and CDR2 YSLEER. DNA for the CDR3: TGCGCCAGCAGCCAAGGTGGGATCGCGACAGGGGCTCCGGGTGTGTATTTT. The encoded protein is CASSQGGIATGAPGVYF.

CDR3 sequence: CASSVRDRGGQPQHF. Written as DNA, the CDR3 is TGTGCCAGTAGTGTCCGGGACAGGGGTGGTCAGCCCCAGCATTTT. The chain links TRBV19 to TRBJ1-5; 10 bases are shared with TRBD1. Per germline, CDR1 LNHDA and CDR2 SQIVND (reference sequence). The CDR3 contains 15 residues. With 5 bases clipped from V and 6 bases from J, the junction kept 7 bases outside the gene matches.

J is TRBJ2-7 and V is TRBV27; the match to TRBD2 covers 16 bases. CDR1 MNHEY and CDR2 SMNVEV come from the germline V gene (reference sequence). V shed 5 bases, J shed 4 bases, and the junction held 11 bases outside the gene matches. The CDR3 runs to 18 residues. The CDR3 DNA reads as TGTGCCAGCAGTCCCCGGGTCTTGGGACTAGCGGGAGGGTACGAGCAGTACTTC. This gives the protein CASSPRVLGLAGGYEQYF.

The V call is TRBV7-2, the J call TRBJ2-7, with TRBD2 matching over 7 bases. This CDR3 spans 13 amino acids. Trimming at V came to 8 bases and at J to 3 bases, leaving 7 bases not matched to a gene. The germline V gene has CDR1 SGHTA and CDR2 FQGNSA. The CDR3 sequence: CASGGGPNYEQYF. The CDR3 DNA reads as TGTGCCAGCGGCGGGGGACCGAACTACGAGCAGTACTTC.

J is TRBJ1-2 and V is TRBV28; D is ambiguous. The CDR3 contains 13 residues. Looked up from germline, CDR1 is MDHEN and CDR2 is SYDVKM. Trimming pared 5 bases from V and 4 bases from J, leaving 11 bases between. The CDR3 region has the DNA TGTGCCAGCAGTATTCTGACACGCTATGGCTACACCTTC. Translating gives CASSILTRYGYTF.

The rearrangement uses TRBV2 and TRBJ1-5, with TRBD1 identical over 10 bases. The CDR3 has 15 amino acids. Germline CDR1 SNHLY, CDR2 FYNNEI. The V segment lost 6 bases and the J segment 2 bases; nucleotides outside the gene matches: 4. The CDR3 nucleotides are TGTGCCAGCAGGGGGGACAGGGGAGGCAATCAGCCCCAGCATTTT. Translating it yields CASRGDRGGNQPQHF.

V gene TRBV6-1 combines with J gene TRBJ1-3, with 9 bases identical to TRBD1. CDR1 is MNHNS and CDR2 is SASEGT in the germline V gene. With 6 bases clipped from V and 3 bases from J, the junction kept 6 bases outside the gene matches. This CDR3 region has 15 residues. The CDR3 nucleotides read TGTGCCAGCAGCGCCCGACAGGGGGGTGGAAACACCATATATTTT. It specifies CASSARQGGGNTIYF.

The chain joins TRBV5-5 to TRBJ2-5, with D uncertain. This CDR3 region has 12 residues. Trimming removed 2 bases from V and 5 bases from J, with 7 bases in between. CDR1 and CDR2 (germline): SGHKS, YYEKEE (reference sequence). CDR3 residues: CASSFGPETQYF. CDR3 sequence (DNA): TGTGCCAGCAGCTTTGGCCCCGAGACCCAGTACTTC.

The CDR3 spells CASSQVTAGPDYGYTF. CDR3 nucleotides: TGCGCCAGCAGCCAAGTGACGGCAGGGCCTGACTATGGCTACACCTTC. The rearrangement links TRBV4-3 to TRBJ1-2; D is possibly TRBD1 (5 bases). CDR1 LGHNA and CDR2 YSLEER come from the germline V gene. V lost 1 base, J lost 3 bases, and 15 bases lay in between. The CDR3 has 16 amino acids.

The chain employs TRBV7-2 and TRBJ1-3, with D unresolved. The CDR3 loop spans 13 amino acids. V dropped 7 bases and J dropped 4 bases, with 11 bases sitting between them. Germline-derived CDR1 and CDR2 are SGHTA and FQGNSA. The CDR3 nucleotides are TGTGCCAGCACGGCGACTCTGGGAAACACCATATATTTT. Translating gives CASTATLGNTIYF.

This rearrangement joins TRBV6-5 to TRBJ2-5; weak D call: TRBD2 (5 bases). Gene TRBJ2-7 matches the end of the DNA better, so the J call may be wrong. This CDR3 region has 15 residues. Germline-derived CDR1 and CDR2 are MNHEY and SVGAGI. In DNA, the CDR3 is TGTGCCAGCAGTTACCAGAAAGGAGAGGGATACGAGCAGTACTTC. This encodes CASSYQKGEGYEQYF.

This chain connects TRBV11-1 to TRBJ1-5; 8 bases match TRBD1. CDR1 and CDR2 (germline): SGHAT, FQDESV (reference sequence). The junction had 2 bases not matched to a gene; V was cut back by 4 bases and J by 0 bases. This CDR3 is 15 amino acids long. The CDR3 DNA is TGTGCCAGCAGCTCGACAGGGGTTAGCAATCAGCCCCAGCATTTT. It translates to CASSSTGVSNQPQHF.

This chain links TRBV2 with TRBJ1-1; D not resolved. This CDR3 is built from 14 residues. The germline gives CDR1 SNHLY, CDR2 FYNNEI. V was pared by 1 base and J by 2 bases, with 8 bases between. The CDR3 DNA sequence: TGTGCCAGCAGTGAAGGGCGAGGAAACACTGAAGCTTTCTTT. Translating it yields CASSEGRGNTEAFF.

This clone was counted between two and nine times. The genes are TRBV29-1 and TRBJ1-5; D ambiguous. Germline V lookup: CDR1 SQVTM, CDR2 ANQGSEA. The CDR3 extends over 13 amino acids. With 3 bases removed from V and 5 bases from J, the gap between germline ends came to 11 bases. The CDR3 sequence: CSVELGLDQPQHF. The CDR3 region has the DNA TGCAGCGTTGAGCTAGGTCTTGATCAGCCCCAGCATTTT.

The genes are TRBV18 and TRBJ2-4, with 8 bases identical to TRBD2. Losses at the gene ends were 2 bases for V and 7 bases for J; bases not matched to a gene: 7. Germline-derived CDR1 and CDR2 are KGHSH and LQKENI. This CDR3 is 15 amino acids long. The CDR3 sequence: CASSPAGGGVNIQYF. Written as DNA, the CDR3 is TGTGCCAGCTCACCAGCGGGGGGCGGTGTGAACATTCAGTACTTC.

The rearrangement joins TRBV6-7 to TRBJ2-1; 8 positions agree with TRBD2. TRBV6-7 is identified as an open reading frame with a role that is uncertain. J was trimmed by 6 bases and V by 7 bases; bases with no gene match: 20. CDR3 length: 18 residues. The CDR3 spells CASIPRATIGRVGNEQFF. As DNA, the CDR3 is TGTGCCAGCATCCCCCGAGCTACGATCGGGAGGGTCGGCAATGAGCAGTTCTTC.

As to this clone: A junction end diverges from the germline sequence, so it may reflect a read error. This chain uses TRBV6-6 with TRBJ2-3, with 8 bases lining up with TRBD1. CDR3 length: 12 amino acids. CDR1 and CDR2 (germline): MNHNY, SVGAGI (reference sequence). CDR3 DNA: TGTGCCAGCGGTTACCGACAGGGGACGCAGTATTTT. Amino acid sequence: CASGYRQGTQYF.